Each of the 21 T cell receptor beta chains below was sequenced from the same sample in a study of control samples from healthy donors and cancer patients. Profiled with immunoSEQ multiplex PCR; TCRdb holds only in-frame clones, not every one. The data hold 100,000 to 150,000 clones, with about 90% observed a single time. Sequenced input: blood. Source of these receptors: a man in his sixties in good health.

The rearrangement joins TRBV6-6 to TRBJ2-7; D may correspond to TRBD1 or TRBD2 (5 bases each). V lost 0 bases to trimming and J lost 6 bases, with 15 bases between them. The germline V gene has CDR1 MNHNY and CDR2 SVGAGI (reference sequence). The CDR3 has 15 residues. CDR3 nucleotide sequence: TGTGCCAGCAGTTACTCGACGGGGCCTCCCGGCGAGCAGTACTTC. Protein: CASSYSTGPPGEQYF.

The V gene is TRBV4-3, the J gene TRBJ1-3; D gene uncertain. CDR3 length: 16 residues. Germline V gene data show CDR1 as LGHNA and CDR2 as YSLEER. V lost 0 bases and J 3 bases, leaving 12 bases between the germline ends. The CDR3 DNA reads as TGCGCCAGCAGCCAAGATCGAGGCCCCTTTGGAAACACCATATATTTT. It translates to CASSQDRGPFGNTIYF.

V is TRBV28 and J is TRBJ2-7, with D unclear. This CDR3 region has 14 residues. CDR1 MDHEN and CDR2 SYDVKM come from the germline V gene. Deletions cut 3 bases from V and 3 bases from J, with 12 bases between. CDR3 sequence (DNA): TGTGCCAGCAGTTTTTCACTTAAATTCTACGAGCAGTACTTC. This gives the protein CASSFSLKFYEQYF.

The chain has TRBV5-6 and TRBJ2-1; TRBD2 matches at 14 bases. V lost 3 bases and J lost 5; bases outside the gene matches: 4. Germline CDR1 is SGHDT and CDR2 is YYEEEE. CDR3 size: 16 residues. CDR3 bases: TGTGCCAGCAGCTGGGGACTAGCGGGAGTTCACAATGAGCAGTTCTTC. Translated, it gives CASSWGLAGVHNEQFF.

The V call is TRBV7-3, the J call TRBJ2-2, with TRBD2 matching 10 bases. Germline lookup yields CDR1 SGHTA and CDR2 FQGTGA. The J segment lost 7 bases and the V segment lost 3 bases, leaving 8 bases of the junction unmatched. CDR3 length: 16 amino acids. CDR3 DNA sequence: TGTGCCAGCAGCTTTAGCGGGGGGACCTCAATCGGGGAGCTGTTTTTT. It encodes CASSFSGGTSIGELFF.

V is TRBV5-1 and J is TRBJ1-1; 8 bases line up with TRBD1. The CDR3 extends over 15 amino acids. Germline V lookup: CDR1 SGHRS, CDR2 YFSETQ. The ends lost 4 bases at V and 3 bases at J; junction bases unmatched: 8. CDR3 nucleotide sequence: TGCGCCAGCAGCAAGAACGGACAGGGCTACACTGAAGCTTTCTTT. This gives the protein CASSKNGQGYTEAFF.

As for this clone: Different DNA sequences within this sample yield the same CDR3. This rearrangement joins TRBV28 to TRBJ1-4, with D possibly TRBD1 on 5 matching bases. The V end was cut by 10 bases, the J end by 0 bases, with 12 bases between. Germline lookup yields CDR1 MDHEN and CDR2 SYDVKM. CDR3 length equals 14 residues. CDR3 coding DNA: TGTGCCACGGGGGATACGGCAACTAATGAAAAACTGTTTTTT. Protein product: CATGDTATNEKLFF.

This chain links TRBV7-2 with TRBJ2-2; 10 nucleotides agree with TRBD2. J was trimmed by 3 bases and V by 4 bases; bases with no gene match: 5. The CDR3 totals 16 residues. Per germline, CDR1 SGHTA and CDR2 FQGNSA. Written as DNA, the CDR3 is TGTGCCAGCAGCTCGACCGGGACTAGCGACACCGGGGAGCTGTTTTTT. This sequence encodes CASSSTGTSDTGELFF.

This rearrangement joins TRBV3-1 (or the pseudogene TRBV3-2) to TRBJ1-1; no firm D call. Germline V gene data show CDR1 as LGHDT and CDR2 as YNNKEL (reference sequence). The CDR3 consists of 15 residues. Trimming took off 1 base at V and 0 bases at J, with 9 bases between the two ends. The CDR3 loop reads CASSQGISLNTEAFF. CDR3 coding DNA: TGTGCCAGCAGCCAAGGTATCAGCCTGAACACTGAAGCTTTCTTT.

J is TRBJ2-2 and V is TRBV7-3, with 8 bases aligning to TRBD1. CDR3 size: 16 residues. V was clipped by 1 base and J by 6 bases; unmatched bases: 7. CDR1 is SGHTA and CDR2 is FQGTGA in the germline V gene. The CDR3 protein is CASSLNQGAVPGELFF. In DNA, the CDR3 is TGTGCCAGCAGCTTAAACCAGGGGGCAGTACCCGGGGAGCTGTTTTTT.

The CDR3 reads CASSLQGTGNQPQHF. CDR3 DNA sequence: TGTGCCAGCAGCTTGCAGGGGACGGGCAATCAGCCCCAGCATTTT. The chain joins TRBV5-6 to TRBJ1-5; TRBD1 is a possible D gene (6 bases). The CDR3 runs 15 residues. V shed 1 base and J shed 2 bases, with 10 bases lying between them. Germline CDR1 SGHDT, CDR2 YYEEEE.

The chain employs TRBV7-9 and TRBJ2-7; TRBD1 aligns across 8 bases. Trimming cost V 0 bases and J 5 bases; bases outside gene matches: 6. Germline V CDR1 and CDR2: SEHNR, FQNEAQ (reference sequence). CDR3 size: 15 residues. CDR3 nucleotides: TGTGCCAGCAGCTTAGCGGGGACAGGAGCTCACGAGCAGTACTTC. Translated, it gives CASSLAGTGAHEQYF. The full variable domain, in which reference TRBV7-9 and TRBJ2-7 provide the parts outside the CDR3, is DTGVSQNPRHKITKRGQNVTFRCDPISEHNRLYWYRQTLGQGPEFLTYFQNEAQLEKSRLLSDRFSAERPKGSFSTLEIQRTEQGDSAMYLCASSLAGTGAHEQYFGPGTRLTVT.

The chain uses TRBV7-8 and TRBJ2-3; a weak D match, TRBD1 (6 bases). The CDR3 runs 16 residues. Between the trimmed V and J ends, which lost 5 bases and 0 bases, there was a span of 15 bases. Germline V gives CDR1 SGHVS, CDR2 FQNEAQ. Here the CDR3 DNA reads TGTGCCAGCAGCAAAACAGGGACCGCTAGCACAGATACGCAGTATTTT. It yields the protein CASSKTGTASTDTQYF.

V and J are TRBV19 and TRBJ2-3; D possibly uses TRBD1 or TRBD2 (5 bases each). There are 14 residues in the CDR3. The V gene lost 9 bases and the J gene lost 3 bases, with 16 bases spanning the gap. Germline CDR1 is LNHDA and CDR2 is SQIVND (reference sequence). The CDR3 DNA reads TGTGCCAGCAGGCTTAAGGGACCTACAGATACGCAGTATTTT. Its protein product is CASRLKGPTDTQYF. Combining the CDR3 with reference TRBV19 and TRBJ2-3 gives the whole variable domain DGGITQSPKYLFRKEGQNVTLSCEQNLNHDAMYWYRQDPGQGLRLIYYSQIVNDFQKGDIAEGYSVSREKKESFPLTVTSAQKNPTAFYLCASRLKGPTDTQYFGPGTRLTVL.

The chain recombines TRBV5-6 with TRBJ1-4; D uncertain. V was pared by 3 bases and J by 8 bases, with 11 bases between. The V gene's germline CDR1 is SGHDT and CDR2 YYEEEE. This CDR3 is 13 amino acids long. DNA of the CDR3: TGTGCCAGCAGCTGGTTATTAGGAGAAAAACTGTTTTTT. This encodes CASSWLLGEKLFF.

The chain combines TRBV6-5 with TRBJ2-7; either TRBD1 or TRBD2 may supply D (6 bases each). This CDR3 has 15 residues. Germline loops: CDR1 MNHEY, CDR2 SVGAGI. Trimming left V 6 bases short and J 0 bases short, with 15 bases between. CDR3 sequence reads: CASSPGDSSSYEQYF. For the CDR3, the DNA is TGTGCCAGCAGCCCAGGGGACTCAAGCTCCTACGAGCAGTACTTC.

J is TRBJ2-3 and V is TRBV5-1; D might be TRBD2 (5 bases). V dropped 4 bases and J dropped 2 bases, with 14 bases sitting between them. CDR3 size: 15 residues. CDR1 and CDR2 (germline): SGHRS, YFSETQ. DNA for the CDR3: TGCGCCAGCAGCGGGAGAGGGCTAACCACAGATACGCAGTATTTT. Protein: CASSGRGLTTDTQYF.

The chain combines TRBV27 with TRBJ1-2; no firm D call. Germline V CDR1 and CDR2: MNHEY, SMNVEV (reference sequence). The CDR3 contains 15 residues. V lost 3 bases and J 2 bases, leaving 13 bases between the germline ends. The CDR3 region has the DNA TGTGCCAGCAGTTTCGTGGGCGGCGGAAACTATGGCTACACCTTC. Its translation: CASSFVGGGNYGYTF.

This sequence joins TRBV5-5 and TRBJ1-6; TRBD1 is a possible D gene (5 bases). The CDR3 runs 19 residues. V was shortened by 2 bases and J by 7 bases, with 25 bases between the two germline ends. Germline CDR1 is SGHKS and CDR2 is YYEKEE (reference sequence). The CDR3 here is CASSFKGVSGVPGNSPLHF. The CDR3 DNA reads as TGTGCCAGCAGCTTTAAAGGCGTCTCGGGGGTCCCGGGGAATTCACCCCTCCACTTT.

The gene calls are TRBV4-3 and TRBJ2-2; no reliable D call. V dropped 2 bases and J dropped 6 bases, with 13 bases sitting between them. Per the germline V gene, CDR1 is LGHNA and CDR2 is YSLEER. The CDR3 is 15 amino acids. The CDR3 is CASSQRSTDPGELFF. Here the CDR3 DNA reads TGCGCCAGCAGCCAACGTTCTACAGATCCCGGGGAGCTGTTTTTT.

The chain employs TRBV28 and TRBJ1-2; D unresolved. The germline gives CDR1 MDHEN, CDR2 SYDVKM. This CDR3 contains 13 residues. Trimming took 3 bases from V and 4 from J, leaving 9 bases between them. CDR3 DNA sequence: TGTGCCAGCAGTTTGCAAGATCTCTATGGCTACACCTTC. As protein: CASSLQDLYGYTF.